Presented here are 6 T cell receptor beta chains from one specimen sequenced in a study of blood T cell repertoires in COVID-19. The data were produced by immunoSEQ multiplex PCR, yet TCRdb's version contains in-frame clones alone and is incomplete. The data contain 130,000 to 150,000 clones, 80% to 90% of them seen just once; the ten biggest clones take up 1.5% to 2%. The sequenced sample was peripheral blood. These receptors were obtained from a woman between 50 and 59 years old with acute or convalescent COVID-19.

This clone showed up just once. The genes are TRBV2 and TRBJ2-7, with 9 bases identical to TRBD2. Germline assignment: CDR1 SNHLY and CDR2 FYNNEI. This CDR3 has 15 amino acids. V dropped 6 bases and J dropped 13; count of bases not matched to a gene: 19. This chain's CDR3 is CASRVPGLALRFRYF. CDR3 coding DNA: TGTGCCAGCAGGGTACCGGGACTAGCTTTGAGGTTTCGCTACTTC.

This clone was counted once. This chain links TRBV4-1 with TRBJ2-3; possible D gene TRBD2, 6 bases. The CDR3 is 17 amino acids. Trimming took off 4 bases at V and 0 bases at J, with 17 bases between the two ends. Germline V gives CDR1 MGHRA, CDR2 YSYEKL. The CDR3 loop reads CASSLTGTPASTDTQYF. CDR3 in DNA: TGCGCCAGCAGCCTTACCGGGACTCCCGCTAGCACAGATACGCAGTATTTT.

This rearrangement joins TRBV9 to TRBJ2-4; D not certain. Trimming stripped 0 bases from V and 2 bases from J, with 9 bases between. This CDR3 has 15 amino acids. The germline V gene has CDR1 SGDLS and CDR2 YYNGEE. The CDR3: CASSVAPDTKNIQYF. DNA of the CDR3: TGTGCCAGCAGCGTAGCCCCAGATACCAAAAACATTCAGTACTTC.

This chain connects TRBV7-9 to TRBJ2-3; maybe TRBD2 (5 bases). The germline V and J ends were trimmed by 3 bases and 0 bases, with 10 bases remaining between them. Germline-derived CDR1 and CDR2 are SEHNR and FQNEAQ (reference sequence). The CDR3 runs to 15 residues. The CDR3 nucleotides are TGTGCCAGCAGCTTTGCCGGGGTGAGCACAGATACGCAGTATTTT. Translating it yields CASSFAGVSTDTQYF. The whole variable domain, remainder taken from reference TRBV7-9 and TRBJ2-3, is DTGVSQNPRHKITKRGQNVTFRCDPISEHNRLYWYRQTLGQGPEFLTYFQNEAQLEKSRLLSDRFSAERPKGSFSTLEIQRTEQGDSAMYLCASSFAGVSTDTQYFGPGTRLTVL.

The CDR3 sequence: CASSQALSGDTEAFF. DNA of the CDR3: TGTGCCAGCAGCCAAGCTTTGTCGGGTGACACTGAAGCTTTCTTT. This sequence joins TRBV3-1 (or the pseudogene TRBV3-2) and TRBJ1-1; D gene uncertain. The germline V gene encodes CDR1 LGHDT and CDR2 YNNKEL (reference sequence). Trimming shortened V by 1 base and J by 3 bases, and 12 bases separated the two germline ends. The CDR3 runs 15 residues.

CDR3 sequence (DNA): TGTGCCAGCAGCCAGAGTGCGGCTAGAGCATACACCTTC. Translating it yields CASSQSAARAYTF. This sequence joins TRBV3-1 (or the pseudogene TRBV3-2) and TRBJ1-2; D call uncertain. Trimming left V 3 bases short and J 11 bases short, with 16 bases between. This CDR3 is 13 amino acids long. CDR1 and CDR2 (germline): LGHDT, YNNKEL (reference sequence).